The clone carrying this T cell receptor beta chain was observed at least ten times. Its cognate antigen is unknown. The CDR3 totals 14 residues. V lost 8 bases and J lost 8, with 16 bases in between. Germline V CDR1 and CDR2: MNHNS, SASEGT. The sample comes from a study of early T cells in non-severe SARS-CoV-2 infection. The study's findings and limits: Comparison of clonotypes with VDJdb favored anti-spike CD8 responses while missing private and CD4 specificities.

TCRdb itself ran the 5' RACE reads through MiXCR, one entry per CDR3 protein. The table has approximately 38,000 distinct CDR3 sequences, over 4% seen once. The TCR sequence derives from an adult who was a healthcare worker with PCR-confirmed SARS-CoV-2 infection or an uninfected control (not recorded which). This sequence joins TRBV6-1 and TRBJ1-6; D is perhaps TRBD1 (5 bases). Sequenced input: whole blood. This chain's CDR3 is CASAGYLQDSPLHF. The CDR3 DNA follows: TGTGCCAGCGCGGGATACCTACAGGATTCACCCCTCCACTTT.